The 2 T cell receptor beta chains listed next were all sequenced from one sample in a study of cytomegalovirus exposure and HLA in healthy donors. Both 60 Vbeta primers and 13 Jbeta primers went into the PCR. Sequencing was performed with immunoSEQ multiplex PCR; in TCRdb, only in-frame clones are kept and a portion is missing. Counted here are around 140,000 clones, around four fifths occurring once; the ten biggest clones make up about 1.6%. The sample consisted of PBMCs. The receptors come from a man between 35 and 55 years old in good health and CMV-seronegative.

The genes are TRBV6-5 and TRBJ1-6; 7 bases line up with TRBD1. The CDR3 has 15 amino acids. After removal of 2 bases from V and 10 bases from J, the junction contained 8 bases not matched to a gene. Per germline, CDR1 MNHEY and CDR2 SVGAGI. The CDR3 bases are TGTGCCAGCAGTTACACCGACAGGGCAGGATCACCCCTCCACTTT. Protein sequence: CASSYTDRAGSPLHF.

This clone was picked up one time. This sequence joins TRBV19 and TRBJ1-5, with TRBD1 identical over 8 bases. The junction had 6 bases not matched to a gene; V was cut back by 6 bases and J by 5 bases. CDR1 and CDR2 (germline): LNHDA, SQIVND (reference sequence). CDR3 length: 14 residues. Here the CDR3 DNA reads TGTGCCAGTAGCATGGGACAGGAGTATCAGCCCCAGCATTTT. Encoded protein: CASSMGQEYQPQHF. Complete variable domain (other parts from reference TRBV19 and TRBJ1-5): DGGITQSPKYLFRKEGQNVTLSCEQNLNHDAMYWYRQDPGQGLRLIYYSQIVNDFQKGDIAEGYSVSREKKESFPLTVTSAQKNPTAFYLCASSMGQEYQPQHFGDGTRLSIL.